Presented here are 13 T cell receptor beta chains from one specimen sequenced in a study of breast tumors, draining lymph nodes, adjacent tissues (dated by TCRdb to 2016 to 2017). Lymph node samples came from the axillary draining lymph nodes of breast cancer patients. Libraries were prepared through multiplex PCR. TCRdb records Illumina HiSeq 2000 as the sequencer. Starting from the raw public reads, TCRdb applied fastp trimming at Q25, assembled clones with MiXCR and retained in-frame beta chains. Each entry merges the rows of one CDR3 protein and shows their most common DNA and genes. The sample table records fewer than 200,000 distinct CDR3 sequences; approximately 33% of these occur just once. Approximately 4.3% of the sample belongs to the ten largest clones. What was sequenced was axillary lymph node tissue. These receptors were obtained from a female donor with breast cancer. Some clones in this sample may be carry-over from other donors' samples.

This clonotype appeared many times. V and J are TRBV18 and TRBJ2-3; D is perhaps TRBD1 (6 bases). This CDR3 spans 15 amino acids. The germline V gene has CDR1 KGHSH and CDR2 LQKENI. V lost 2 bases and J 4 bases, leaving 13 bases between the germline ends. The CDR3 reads CASSPGAGAADTQYF. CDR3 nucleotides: TGTGCCAGCTCACCAGGGGCAGGGGCCGCAGATACGCAGTATTTT. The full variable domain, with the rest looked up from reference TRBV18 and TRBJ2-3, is NAGVMQNPRHLVRRRGQEARLRCSPMKGHSHVYWYRQLPEEGLKFMVYLQKENIIDESGMPKERFSAEFPKEGPSILRIQQVVRGDSAAYFCASSPGAGAADTQYFGPGTRLTVL.

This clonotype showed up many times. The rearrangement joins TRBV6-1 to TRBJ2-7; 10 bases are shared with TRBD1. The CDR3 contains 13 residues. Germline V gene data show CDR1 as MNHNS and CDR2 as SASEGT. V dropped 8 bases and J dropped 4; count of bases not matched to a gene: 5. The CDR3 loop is CASVRDRGYEQYF. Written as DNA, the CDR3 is TGTGCCAGCGTCCGGGACAGGGGTTACGAGCAGTACTTC.

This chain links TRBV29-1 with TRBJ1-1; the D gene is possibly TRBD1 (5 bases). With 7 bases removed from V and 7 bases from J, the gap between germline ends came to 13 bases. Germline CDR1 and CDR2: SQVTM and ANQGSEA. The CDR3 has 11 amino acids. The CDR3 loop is CSAQGDFEAFF. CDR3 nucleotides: TGCAGCGCCCAGGGAGATTTTGAAGCTTTCTTT.

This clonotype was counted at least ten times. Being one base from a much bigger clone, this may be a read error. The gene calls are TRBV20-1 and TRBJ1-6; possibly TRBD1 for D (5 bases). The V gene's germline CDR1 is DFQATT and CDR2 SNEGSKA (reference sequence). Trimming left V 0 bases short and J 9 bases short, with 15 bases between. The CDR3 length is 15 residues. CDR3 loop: CSARDIGTVTSPLHF. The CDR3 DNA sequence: TGCAGTGCTAGAGATATCGGGACGGTCACTTCACCCCTCCACTTT.

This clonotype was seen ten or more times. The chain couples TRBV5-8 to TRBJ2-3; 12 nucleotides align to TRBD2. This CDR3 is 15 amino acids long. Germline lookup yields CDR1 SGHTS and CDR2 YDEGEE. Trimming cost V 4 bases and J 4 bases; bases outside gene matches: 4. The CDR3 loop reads CASSPSGGAPDTQYF. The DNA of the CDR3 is TGTGCCAGCAGCCCTAGCGGGGGGGCGCCAGATACGCAGTATTTT.

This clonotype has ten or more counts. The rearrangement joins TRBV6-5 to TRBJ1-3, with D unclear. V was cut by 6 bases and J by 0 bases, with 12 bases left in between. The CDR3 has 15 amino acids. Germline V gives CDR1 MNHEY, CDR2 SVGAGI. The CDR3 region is CASRSLKGSGNTIYF. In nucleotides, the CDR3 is TGTGCCAGCAGGTCGCTGAAAGGCTCTGGAAACACCATATATTTT.

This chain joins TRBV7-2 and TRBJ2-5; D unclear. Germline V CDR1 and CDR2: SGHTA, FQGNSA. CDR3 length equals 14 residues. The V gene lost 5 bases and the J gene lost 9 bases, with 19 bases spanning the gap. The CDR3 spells CASSPSVEMKAQYF. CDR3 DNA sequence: TGTGCCAGCAGCCCGTCGGTTGAGATGAAGGCCCAGTACTTC. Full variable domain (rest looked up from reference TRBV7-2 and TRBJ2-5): GAGVSQSPSNKVTEKGKDVELRCDPISGHTALYWYRQSLGQGLEFLIYFQGNSAPDKSGLPSDRFSAERTGGSVSTLTIQRTQQEDSAVYLCASSPSVEMKAQYFGPGTRLLVL.

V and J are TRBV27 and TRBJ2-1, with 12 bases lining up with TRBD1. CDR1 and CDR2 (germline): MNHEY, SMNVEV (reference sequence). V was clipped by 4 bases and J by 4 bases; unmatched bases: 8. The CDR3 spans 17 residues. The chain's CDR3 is CASSSGQGASFYNEQFF. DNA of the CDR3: TGTGCCAGCAGTTCGGGACAGGGGGCGTCATTTTACAATGAGCAGTTCTTC.

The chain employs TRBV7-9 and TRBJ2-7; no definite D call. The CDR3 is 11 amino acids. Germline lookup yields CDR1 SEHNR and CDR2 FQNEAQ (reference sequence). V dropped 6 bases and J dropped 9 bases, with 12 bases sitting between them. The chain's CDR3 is CASSRSGGQYF. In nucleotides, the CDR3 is TGTGCCAGCAGTAGGTCGGGCGGGCAGTACTTC.

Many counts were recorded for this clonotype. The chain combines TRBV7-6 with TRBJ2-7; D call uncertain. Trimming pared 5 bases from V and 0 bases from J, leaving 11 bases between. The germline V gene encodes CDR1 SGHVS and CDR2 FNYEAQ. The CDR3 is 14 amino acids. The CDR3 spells CASSPYGSSYEQYF. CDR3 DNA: TGTGCCAGCAGCCCATACGGGTCCTCCTACGAGCAGTACTTC.

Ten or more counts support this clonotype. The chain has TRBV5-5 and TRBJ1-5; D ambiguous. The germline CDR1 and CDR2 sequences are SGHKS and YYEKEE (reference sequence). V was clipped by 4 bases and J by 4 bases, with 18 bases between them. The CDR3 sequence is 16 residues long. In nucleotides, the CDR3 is TGTGCCAGCAGCCCAGGACTGGGGTACCCGAATCAGCCCCAGCATTTT. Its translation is CASSPGLGYPNQPQHF.

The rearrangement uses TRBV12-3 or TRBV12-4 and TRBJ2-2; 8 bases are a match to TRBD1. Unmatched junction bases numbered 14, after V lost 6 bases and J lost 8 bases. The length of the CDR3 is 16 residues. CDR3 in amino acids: CASSSSRTGRGGELFF. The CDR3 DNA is TGTGCCAGCAGCTCGTCGAGGACAGGGAGAGGGGGGGAGCTGTTTTTT.

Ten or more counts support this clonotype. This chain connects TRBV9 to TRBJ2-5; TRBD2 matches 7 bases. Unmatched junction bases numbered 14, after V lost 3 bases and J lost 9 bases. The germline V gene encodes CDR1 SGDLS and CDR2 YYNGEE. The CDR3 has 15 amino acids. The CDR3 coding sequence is TGTGCCAGCAGCGCAGGACTAGTTTTTCTTGTGGCCCAGTACTTC. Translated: CASSAGLVFLVAQYF.